This T cell receptor (beta chain) was documented in a study of T cell repertoires in cytomegalovirus infection. Study-level information: Selection of CMV epitopes for the study included recently identified HLA-C-restricted and well-studied HLA-B-restricted ones. Carrying CMV and the relevant HLA type showed in public TCR beta signatures.

Broader study findings: HLA-C-restricted CMV clonotypes gave the most frequent clonotype in two of eight donors. Individuals carrying CMV plus the relevant HLA were identified by cumulative frequency of public TCR beta families.

TCRdb re-called the reads with MiXCR, one entry per CDR3 protein. The table lists 80,000 to 90,000 distinct CDR3 sequences, more than 40% of them singletons. On this clonotype: Its target is not known.

Per germline, CDR1 SGHVS and CDR2 FQNEAQ. With 5 bases clipped from V and 0 bases from J, the junction kept 4 bases outside the gene matches. The CDR3 is made up of 15 amino acids. The chain joins TRBV7-8 to TRBJ2-7; 10 bases are shared with TRBD2. Sequencing used CD8+ T cells from cultured PBMCs, obtained from culture after CMV antigen stimulation. The clonotype was recovered from a human donor in good health (CMV status not recorded). Some clones in this sample may be carry-over from other donors' samples. The CDR3 DNA reads as TGTGCCAGCAGCGCTAGCGGGAGAAGCTCCTACGAGCAGTACTTC. This gives the protein CASSASGRSSYEQYF.